These T cell receptor beta chains were read from a single sample in a study of blood T cell repertoires in COVID-19. The table came from immunoSEQ multiplex PCR; TCRdb's copy has only in-frame clones and leaves some out. The repertoire holds fewer than 250,000 clones, with around 90% as singletons. The specimen sequenced was PBMCs or T cells enriched from blood (not recorded which). Source of these receptors: a woman aged 45 to 65 with acute COVID-19. Both conserved end residues are part of each CDR3. D genes are given only for firm matches. Clone size appears in some rows only: once, few, many, or a class for an expanded clone.

d_call,clone_size,v_call,j_call,cdr3_nt,cdr3_aa
.,.,TRBV7-9,TRBJ1-1,TGTGCCAGCAGCTTAGGGGCGGGTATGAACACTGAAGCTTTCTTT,CASSLGAGMNTEAFF
.,.,TRBV23-1,TRBJ1-4,TGCGCCAGCAGTCTGCGAGGAGTCAATGAAAAACTGTTTTTT,CASSLRGVNEKLFF
.,.,TRBV5-5,TRBJ1-1,TGTGCCAGCAGACTGGGGAGAGTTACAAAAGCTTTCTTT,CASRLGRVTKAFF
TRBD2,.,TRBV18,TRBJ2-7,TGTGCCAGCTCACCAACAACTAGCGGGAGGTCCTACGAGCAGTACTTC,CASSPTTSGRSYEQYF
.,.,TRBV6-5,TRBJ1-6,TGTGCCAGCAGACAGGAAAATTTCTATAATTCACCCCTCCACTTT,CASRQENFYNSPLHF
.,.,TRBV30,TRBJ1-4,TGTGCCTGGAGTCCCCCCTCGACGGGGTCTAATGAAAAACTGTTTTTT,CAWSPPSTGSNEKLFF
TRBD1,few,TRBV9,TRBJ1-1,TGTGCCAGCAGCGTAATCCAGGGGGCCCTGGGCACTGAAGCTTTCTTT,CASSVIQGALGTEAFF
.,.,TRBV6-5,TRBJ2-4,TGTGCCAGCAGTTACCGGACAGCGAAAAACATTCAGTACTTC,CASSYRTAKNIQYF
.,once,TRBV18,TRBJ2-5,TGTGCCAGCTCACTTCGGAGGGGTGAGACCCAGTACTTC,CASSLRRGETQYF
.,.,TRBV27,TRBJ1-4,TGTGCCAGCAGTCCGGGTGGGGAAAAACTGTTTTTT,CASSPGGEKLFF
.,.,TRBV19,TRBJ1-2,TGTGCCAGTACCAACGGAGGGCAGGTTGGATTCTTC,CASTNGGQVGFF
.,.,TRBV27,TRBJ1-5,TGTGCCAGCAGTTTATTGTATCGGCAGCCCCAGCATTTT,CASSLLYRQPQHF
TRBD1,.,TRBV5-4,TRBJ2-5,TGTGCCAGCAGCTTTGGACAGAACCAGGGGGCCCAGTACTTC,CASSFGQNQGAQYF
.,.,TRBV5-1,TRBJ2-5,TGCGCCAGCGGACGGGAGACCGGGGAGACCCAGTACTTC,CASGRETGETQYF
TRBD2,.,TRBV7-9,TRBJ2-7,TGTGCCAGCAGCTTAGGCGGGACTAGCGGGTTCTCCTACGAGCAGTACTTC,CASSLGGTSGFSYEQYF
.,.,TRBV7-3,TRBJ2-3,TGTGCCAGCAGCTTCCCCCCCGGCACAGATACGCAGTATTTT,CASSFPPGTDTQYF
.,.,TRBV28,TRBJ1-1,TGTGCCAGCACCATCATGCAGGGTACTGAAGCTTTCTTT,CASTIMQGTEAFF
.,.,TRBV7-9,TRBJ1-4,TGTGCCAGCAGCTTATTTCTGGGGGGGCTGTTCGGGCAGGAAAAACTGTTTTTT,CASSLFLGGLFGQEKLFF
.,.,TRBV4-1,TRBJ2-2,TGCGCCAGCAGCCAAGCTCGGGGGACCGGGGAGCTGTTTTTT,CASSQARGTGELFF
.,.,TRBV11-2,TRBJ1-4,TGTGCCAGCAGCCGACAGATTAATGAAAAACTGTTTTTT,CASSRQINEKLFF
.,few,TRBV6-5,TRBJ1-1,TGTGCCAGCTCACAGACAGAAATGAACACTGAAGCTTTCTTT,CASSQTEMNTEAFF
TRBD2,few,TRBV19,TRBJ2-7,TGTGCCAGTAGTATAGTCCCGGCGATAGCGGGAGGGCCGCGTGAGCAGTACTTC,CASSIVPAIAGGPREQYF
TRBD2,.,TRBV5-4,TRBJ2-5,TGTGCCAGCAGCCGTAGCGGGAGCGGGAAGACCCAGTACTTC,CASSRSGSGKTQYF
.,.,TRBV24-1,TRBJ2-3,TGTGCCACCAGTGCCGGGAGTAACACAGATACGCAGTATTTT,CATSAGSNTDTQYF
TRBD2,.,TRBV10-3,TRBJ2-1,TGTGCCATCAGTGAAACGATGGGACTAGCGGAGGACAATGAGCAGTTCTTC,CAISETMGLAEDNEQFF
TRBD1,.,TRBV18,TRBJ2-1,TGTGCCAGCTCACCACCCTGGACAGGAGGCAATGAGCAGTTCTTC,CASSPPWTGGNEQFF
TRBD1,.,TRBV5-1,TRBJ1-2,TGCGCCAGCAGCTCACTGATCGGGGCAGGGGGCCTAAATGGCTACACCTTC,CASSSLIGAGGLNGYTF
.,many,TRBV28,TRBJ1-5,TGTGCCAGCAGAAATGGGGCAGGGGCTATTCAGCCCCAGCATTTT,CASRNGAGAIQPQHF
.,.,TRBV5-1,TRBJ1-1,TGCGCCAGCAGCTTGGGGTCGACCGACGGGACTGAAGCTTTCTTT,CASSLGSTDGTEAFF
TRBD2,.,TRBV5-1,TRBJ2-3,TGCGCCAGCAGGCCAACAAGCGGGAGTATCACAGATACGCAGTATTTT,CASRPTSGSITDTQYF
.,.,TRBV11-3,TRBJ2-1,TGTGCCAGCAGCGGAGGGGGCCGTGCCTACAATGAGCAGTTCTTC,CASSGGGRAYNEQFF
.,once,TRBV19,TRBJ1-5,TGTGCCAGTAGTACCCAGGACAGAATCAATCAGCCCCAGCATTTT,CASSTQDRINQPQHF
.,.,TRBV11-2,TRBJ1-1,TGTGCCAGCAGCTTCGGGACATCGAACACTGAAGCTTTCTTT,CASSFGTSNTEAFF
.,.,TRBV6-5,TRBJ1-2,TGTGCCAGCAGTTACGGAGGGACGGTAATCTTC,CASSYGGTVIF
.,once,TRBV18,TRBJ1-4,TGTGCCAGCTCACCTCGTGGGCCGATGCGTGAAAAACTGTTTTTT,CASSPRGPMREKLFF